Below, 19 T cell receptor beta chains from the same sample are listed, as sequenced in a study of siplizumab effects on memory and regulatory T cells. Produced via immunoSEQ multiplex PCR; TCRdb's table is partial and in-frame only. The sample yields 95,000 to 100,000 clones, over 90% seen once. Specimen: non-Treg CD4+ T cells sorted from blood. The source of these receptors is a human donor in good health.

This chain connects TRBV7-9 to TRBJ2-3; TRBD1 aligns across 9 bases. CDR1 and CDR2 from the germline V gene are SEHNR and FQNEAQ (reference sequence). The CDR3 extends over 14 amino acids. V dropped 7 bases and J dropped 4; count of bases not matched to a gene: 6. The DNA of the CDR3 is TGTGCCAGCACCACGGACAGGGGCGCAGATACGCAGTATTTT. Translated: CASTTDRGADTQYF.

The rearrangement uses TRBV29-1 and TRBJ2-3; 11 nucleotides align to TRBD2. Germline V gene sequence: CDR1 SQVTM, CDR2 ANQGSEA. V shed 6 bases and J 6 bases; nucleotides not matched to a gene: 5. The CDR3 contains 13 residues. The CDR3 DNA follows: TGCAGCGTCTTAGCGGGAGGGCCGGATACGCAGTATTTT. The encoded protein is CSVLAGGPDTQYF.

The chain combines TRBV5-1 with TRBJ1-2, with 12 bases lining up with TRBD1. The CDR3 totals 15 residues. Trimming removed 4 bases from V and 7 bases from J; junction bases left unmatched: 8. Per germline, CDR1 SGHRS and CDR2 YFSETQ. As DNA, the CDR3 is TGCGCCAGCAGCATAACGGGACAGGGGGCAGGTGGCTACACCTTC. It translates to CASSITGQGAGGYTF.

The chain has TRBV30 and TRBJ2-7; 12 positions match TRBD2. Germline trimming cut 5 bases from V and 1 base from J; bases unmatched to any gene: 0. The CDR3 loop spans 13 amino acids. CDR1 is GTSNPN, CDR2 SVGIG, per germline (reference sequence). CDR3 bases: TGTGCCTGGGGACTAGCGGGATCCTACGAGCAGTACTTC. Translated: CAWGLAGSYEQYF.

The V gene is TRBV10-3, the J gene TRBJ2-1, with 8 bases matching TRBD2. Germline V CDR1 and CDR2: ENHRY, SYGVKD. The CDR3 is 15 amino acids. V lost 6 bases, J lost 0 bases, and 4 bases stayed unmatched. The CDR3 region has the DNA TGTGCCATCAGGTCCAGCGGGAGCTCCTACAATGAGCAGTTCTTC. The encoded protein is CAIRSSGSSYNEQFF.

CDR3: CASSHSKGRGYQETQYF. DNA for the CDR3: TGTGCCAGCAGCCACTCGAAGGGTAGGGGGTACCAAGAGACCCAGTACTTC. The V gene is TRBV5-6, the J gene TRBJ2-5, with D possibly TRBD1 on 6 matching bases. With 4 bases removed from V and 0 bases from J, the gap between germline ends came to 19 bases. The CDR3 totals 17 residues. From germline, CDR1 is SGHDT and CDR2 YYEEEE.

To note about this clone: The junction differs from germline at one of its ends, possibly a read error. The chain links TRBV11-2 to TRBJ1-3; TRBD1 is a possible D gene (6 bases). The CDR3 runs 13 residues. Germline loops: CDR1 SGHAT, CDR2 FQNNGV. The CDR3 region has the DNA TGTGCCAGCAGCTCACAGAGAGGCAGGGGTGAGGATTTT. This gives the protein CASSSQRGRGEDF.

V is TRBV6-1 and J is TRBJ2-7, with a weak D call TRBD2 (7 bases). Germline CDR1 is MNHNS and CDR2 is SASEGT. V lost 1 base to trimming and J lost 6 bases, with 13 bases between them. The CDR3 length is 14 residues. Here the CDR3 DNA reads TGTGCCAGCAGTGAAGGGGGGGGCCGGGGCGAGCAGTACTTC. It codes for CASSEGGGRGEQYF.

The V call is TRBV19, the J call TRBJ2-6; D unclear. The CDR3 consists of 16 residues. V lost 1 base and J 2 bases, leaving 9 bases between the germline ends. Germline loops: CDR1 LNHDA, CDR2 SQIVND (reference sequence). The CDR3 coding sequence is TGTGCCAGTAGTATAGGCAGGTCGACTGGGGCCAACGTCCTGACTTTC. The encoded protein is CASSIGRSTGANVLTF.

V usage is TRBV5-1 and J usage is TRBJ2-1, with a possible D match to TRBD2 (6 bases). CDR3 length: 15 residues. The V gene's germline CDR1 is SGHRS and CDR2 YFSETQ. Trimming removed 2 bases from V and 1 base from J, with 10 bases in between. The CDR3 loop is CASSLKDYSYNEQFF. CDR3 DNA: TGCGCCAGCAGCTTAAAGGACTATTCCTACAATGAGCAGTTCTTC.

The chain is built from TRBV28 and TRBJ2-3, with 7 bases lining up with TRBD2. The CDR3 runs to 15 residues. The V gene end was trimmed by 4 bases and the J gene end by 5 bases; junction bases not matched to a gene: 9. Germline V lookup: CDR1 MDHEN, CDR2 SYDVKM. CDR3 DNA: TGTGCCAGCAGTTCAACCTCGGGGGGTCGAGATACGCAGTATTTT. It is translated as CASSSTSGGRDTQYF.

This chain joins TRBV2 and TRBJ2-1; the match to TRBD2 covers 12 bases. Unmatched junction bases numbered 6, after V lost 6 bases and J lost 9 bases. Germline-derived CDR1 and CDR2 are SNHLY and FYNNEI. The CDR3 loop spans 14 amino acids. CDR3: CASRRLAGVGEQFF. The CDR3 coding sequence is TGTGCCAGCAGACGACTAGCGGGAGTGGGTGAGCAGTTCTTC. The whole variable domain, remainder taken from reference TRBV2 and TRBJ2-1, is EPEVTQTPSHQVTQMGQEVILRCVPISNHLYFYWYRQILGQKVEFLVSFYNNEISEKSEIFDDQFSVERPDGSNFTLKIRSTKLEDSAMYFCASRRLAGVGEQFFGPGTRLTVL.

The V and J genes are TRBV9 and TRBJ2-3; D remains ambiguous. V dropped 0 bases and J dropped 2 bases, with 7 bases sitting between them. This CDR3 region has 14 residues. Germline lookup yields CDR1 SGDLS and CDR2 YYNGEE. The CDR3 reads CASSVARNTDTQYF. For the CDR3, the DNA is TGTGCCAGCAGCGTAGCCCGGAACACAGATACGCAGTATTTT. Looking up the rest from reference TRBV9 and TRBJ2-3 gives the full variable domain: DSGVTQTPKHLITATGQRVTLRCSPRSGDLSVYWYQQSLDQGLQFLIQYYNGEERAKGNILERFSAQQFPDLHSELNLSSLELGDSALYFCASSVARNTDTQYFGPGTRLTVL.

The chain recombines TRBV20-1 with TRBJ2-1; D is possibly TRBD1 (6 bases). This CDR3 has 11 residues. V was shortened by 6 bases and J by 10 bases, with 13 bases between the two germline ends. Germline V lookup: CDR1 DFQATT, CDR2 SNEGSKA (reference sequence). The CDR3 DNA sequence: TGCAGTGCCTCCGACAGGCAAGAGCAGTTCTTC. Protein sequence: CSASDRQEQFF.

This rearrangement joins TRBV7-6 to TRBJ1-4; D is uncertain. V shed 2 bases and J shed 0 bases, with 10 bases lying between them. Germline V lookup: CDR1 SGHVS, CDR2 FNYEAQ. This CDR3 comprises 16 residues. CDR3 sequence reads: CASSLRAPATNEKLFF. In DNA, the CDR3 is TGTGCCAGCAGCTTACGGGCGCCCGCAACTAATGAAAAACTGTTTTTT.

The chain employs TRBV19 and TRBJ1-5, with no clear D. Germline CDR1 and CDR2: LNHDA and SQIVND (reference sequence). Trimming cost V 5 bases and J 7 bases, with 12 bases left between them. The CDR3 is 13 residues long. Written as DNA, the CDR3 is TGTGCCAGTAGTCTCTATTTGGAGCAGCCCCAGCATTTT. Its translation: CASSLYLEQPQHF.

This rearrangement joins TRBV28 to TRBJ1-2; D gene unclear. The CDR3 extends over 13 amino acids. Trimming removed 2 bases at V and 8 bases at J, with 12 bases between. Germline loops: CDR1 MDHEN, CDR2 SYDVKM. CDR3 sequence: CASSLVNRAGYTF. In DNA, the CDR3 is TGTGCCAGCAGTTTAGTAAACAGAGCCGGCTACACCTTC.

The V gene is TRBV11-3, the J gene TRBJ1-1; maybe TRBD1 (5 bases). Germline V gene data show CDR1 as SGHNT and CDR2 as YENEEA. The CDR3 contains 16 residues. The V end lost 6 bases, the J end lost 6 bases, and 23 bases lay between the germline ends. The CDR3 coding sequence is TGTGCCAGCAGTTCCCCTGGGACCAGGGTAAGATCTGAAGCTTTCTTT. Translated, it gives CASSSPGTRVRSEAFF. The entire variable domain, with the rest obtained from reference TRBV11-3 and TRBJ1-1, is as follows: EAGVVQSPRYKIIEKKQPVAFWCNPISGHNTLYWYLQNLGQGPELLIRYENEEAVDDSQLPKDRFSAERLKGVDSTLKIQPAELGDSAVYLCASSSPGTRVRSEAFFGQGTRLTVV.

J is TRBJ1-1 and V is TRBV18; D gene ambiguous. Germline CDR1 is KGHSH and CDR2 is LQKENI. V lost 2 bases to trimming and J lost 4 bases, with 11 bases between them. This CDR3 spans 14 amino acids. CDR3 loop: CASSPSTLGTEAFF. CDR3 sequence (DNA): TGTGCCAGCTCACCATCGACGTTGGGCACTGAAGCTTTCTTT. The variable domain in full, with the rest retrieved from reference TRBV18 and TRBJ1-1, is NAGVMQNPRHLVRRRGQEARLRCSPMKGHSHVYWYRQLPEEGLKFMVYLQKENIIDESGMPKERFSAEFPKEGPSILRIQQVVRGDSAAYFCASSPSTLGTEAFFGQGTRLTVV.